This TCR beta chain was documented in a study of T cells after yellow fever vaccination. This clonotype was seen many times. The CDR3 spans 16 residues. The ends lost 2 bases at V and 2 bases at J; junction bases unmatched: 8. MiXCR, applied by TCRdb to the 5' RACE reads, yields one record per CDR3 protein. The table shows 110,000 or so distinct CDR3 sequences, with about 7.8% occurring only once. The chain is built from TRBV12-3 or TRBV12-4 and TRBJ2-5; the match to TRBD2 covers 7 bases. This TCR was sampled from a man younger than 30 who received the YFV17D yellow fever vaccine. The sample consisted of CD4+ T cells sorted from PBMCs, taken roughly seven weeks after the first yellow fever vaccination. DNA of the CDR3: TGTGCCAGCAGTTTATCCTGGGGGGGGGGGCAAGAGACCCAGTACTTC. Amino acid sequence: CASSLSWGGGQETQYF.